A selection of T cell receptor beta chains follows, all from one sample in a study of blood T cells in healthy people across ages. MiXCR was run by TCRdb on the 5' RACE reads, yielding one entry per CDR3 protein. The sample includes roughly 730,000 distinct CDR3 sequences, around three fifths of them seen just once. Sequenced: blood. Every receptor here comes from a man aged 35-49 years in good health. Both conserved end residues are part of each CDR3. Each record gives: D gene, V gene, clone size, J gene, CDR3 protein. A D gene is named only where the DNA matches it firmly. The size field is filled for only some rows; it gives once, few, many or a size class.

-	TRBV20-1	once	TRBJ2-1	CSAILLNEQFF
-	TRBV6-6	-	TRBJ1-2	CASSSSATASYGYTF
-	TRBV25-1	few	-	CASSDSGDYEQYF
-	TRBV4-1	-	TRBJ1-6	CASSRGQKQSPLHF
-	TRBV7-9	-	TRBJ1-2	CASSFPENYGYTF
-	TRBV29-1	-	TRBJ1-6	CSVAEGGSSPLHF
TRBD2	TRBV29-1	few	TRBJ2-1	CSVNGGGDNEQFF
-	TRBV20-1	-	TRBJ2-1	CSARQGPGYNEQFF
TRBD1	TRBV7-3	-	TRBJ2-6	CASSLSGTGGSGANVLTF
-	TRBV20-1	-	TRBJ1-5	CSASGEDQPQHF
TRBD1	TRBV12-3/TRBV12-4	-	TRBJ2-1	CASRDRLLNEQFF
TRBD2	TRBV20-1	-	TRBJ2-3	CSFPLAGGTDTQYF
-	TRBV5-1	-	TRBJ2-5	CASSLEDSLGETQYF
TRBD2	TRBV27	-	TRBJ2-5	CASSYTPTSGEGKYF
-	TRBV24-1	-	TRBJ1-2	CATSEGVGGYTF
TRBD1	TRBV20-1	-	TRBJ2-7	CSATKGARSYEQYF
TRBD2	TRBV7-2	-	TRBJ2-5	CASSLRRTSGEETQYF